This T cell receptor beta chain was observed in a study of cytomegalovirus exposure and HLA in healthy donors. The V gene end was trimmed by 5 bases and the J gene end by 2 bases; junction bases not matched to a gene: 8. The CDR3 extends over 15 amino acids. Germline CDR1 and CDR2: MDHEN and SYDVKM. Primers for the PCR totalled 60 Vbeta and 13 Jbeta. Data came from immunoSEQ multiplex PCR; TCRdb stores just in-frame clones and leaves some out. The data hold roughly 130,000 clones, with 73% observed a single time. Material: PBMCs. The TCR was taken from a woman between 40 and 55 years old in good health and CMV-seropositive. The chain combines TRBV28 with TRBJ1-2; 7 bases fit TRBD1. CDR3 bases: TGTGCCAGCAGTCAACCGGGACAGAGGAACTATGGCTACACCTTC. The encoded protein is CASSQPGQRNYGYTF.